This record concerns one T cell receptor (beta chain) sequence. Its specificity is unknown. These data originate in a study of CD8 T cells in ankylosing spondylitis. Findings and caveats of the study: Reported data indicate significant enrichment of disease-linked clones within matched ankylosing spondylitis synovial fluid. Reports of some motif variants in reactive arthritis synovial fluid and blood predate this one. Disease-associated clonotypes exhibited CD8+ identity and were relatively infrequent in peripheral blood. It appeared that ankylosing spondylitis blood was characterized by a TCR beta motif of under ten highly homologous variants.

V gave up 4 bases and J gave up 1 base; unmatched junction bases: 12. The CDR3 sequence is 17 residues long. Germline assignment: CDR1 SGHDT and CDR2 YYEEEE. With molecular barcodes, quantitative 5'-RACE was used to make the TCR beta libraries. TCRdb analysed the 5' RACE reads with MiXCR anew, one entry per CDR3 protein. The sample shows over 400,000 distinct CDR3 sequences, 20% to 30% of them seen only once. This TCR came from a male donor with ankylosing spondylitis. V usage is TRBV5-6 and J usage is TRBJ2-5; TRBD2 matches at 8 bases. Sequencing input: blood, either unsorted or a sorted T cell fraction (not recorded which). The CDR3 region is CASSKPSGRPPQETQYF. The CDR3 DNA sequence: TGTGCCAGCAGCAAACCCAGCGGGAGACCTCCCCAAGAGACCCAGTACTTC.